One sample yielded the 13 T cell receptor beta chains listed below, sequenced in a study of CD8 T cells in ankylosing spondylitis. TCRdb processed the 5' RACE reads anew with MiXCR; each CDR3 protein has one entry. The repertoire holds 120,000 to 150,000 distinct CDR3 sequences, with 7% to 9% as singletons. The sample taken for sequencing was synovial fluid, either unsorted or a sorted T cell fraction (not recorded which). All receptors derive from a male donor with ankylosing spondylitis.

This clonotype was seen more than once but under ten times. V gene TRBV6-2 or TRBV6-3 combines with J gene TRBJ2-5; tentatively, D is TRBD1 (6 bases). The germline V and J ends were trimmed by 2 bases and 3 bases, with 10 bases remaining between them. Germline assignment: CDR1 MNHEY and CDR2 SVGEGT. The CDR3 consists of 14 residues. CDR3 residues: CASSYPNREETQYF. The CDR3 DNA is TGTGCCAGCAGTTACCCCAACAGGGAAGAGACCCAGTACTTC.

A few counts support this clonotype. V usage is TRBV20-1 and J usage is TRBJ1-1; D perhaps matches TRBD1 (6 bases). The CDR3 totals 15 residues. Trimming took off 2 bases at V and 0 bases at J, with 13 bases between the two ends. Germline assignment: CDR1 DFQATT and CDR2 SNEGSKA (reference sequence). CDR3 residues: CSARSYGGLNTEAFF. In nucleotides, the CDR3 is TGCAGTGCTAGATCGTACGGGGGCCTGAACACTGAAGCTTTCTTT.

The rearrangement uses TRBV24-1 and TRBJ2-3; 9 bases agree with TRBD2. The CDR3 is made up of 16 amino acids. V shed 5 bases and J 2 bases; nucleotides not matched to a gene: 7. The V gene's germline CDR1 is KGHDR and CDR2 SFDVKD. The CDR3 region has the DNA TGTGCCACCAGTGGGGGAGCGGGGGGACTCACAGATACGCAGTATTTT. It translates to CATSGGAGGLTDTQYF.

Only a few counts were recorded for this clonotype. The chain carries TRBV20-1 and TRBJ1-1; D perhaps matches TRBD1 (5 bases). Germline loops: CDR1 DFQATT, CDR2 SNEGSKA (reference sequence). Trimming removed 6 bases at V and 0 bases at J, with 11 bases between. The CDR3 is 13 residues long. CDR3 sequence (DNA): TGCAGTGCAACCGGGACCTTGAACACTGAAGCTTTCTTT. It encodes CSATGTLNTEAFF.

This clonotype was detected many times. The CDR3 loop is CSARGLAGRDNEQFF. CDR3 sequence (DNA): TGCAGTGCTAGAGGACTAGCGGGACGTGACAATGAGCAGTTCTTC. The chain is built from TRBV20-1 and TRBJ2-1; 11 nucleotides agree with TRBD2. This CDR3 has 15 amino acids. Germline V gives CDR1 DFQATT, CDR2 SNEGSKA (reference sequence). Trimming cost V 1 base and J 5 bases; bases outside gene matches: 4.

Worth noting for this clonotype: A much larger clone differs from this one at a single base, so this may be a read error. The CDR3 coding sequence is TGTGCCAGCAGTCATCGACAGGGAGAGGCTGGGGCCAACGTCATGACTTTC. Encoded protein: CASSHRQGEAGANVMTF. The V gene is TRBV28, the J gene TRBJ2-6; TRBD1 matches 7 bases. CDR1 is MDHEN, CDR2 SYDVKM, per germline. The CDR3 spans 17 residues.

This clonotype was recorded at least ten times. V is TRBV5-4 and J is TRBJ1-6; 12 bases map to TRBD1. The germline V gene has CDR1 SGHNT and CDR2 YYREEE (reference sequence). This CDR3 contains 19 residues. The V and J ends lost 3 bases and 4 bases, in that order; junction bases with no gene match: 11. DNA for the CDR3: TGTGCCAGCAGCTATCCGGGACAGGGGGCATTGAGTTATAATTCACCCCTCCACTTT. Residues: CASSYPGQGALSYNSPLHF.

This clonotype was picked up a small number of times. CDR3: CASSDRGDRRFF. DNA of the CDR3: TGTGCCAGCAGTGACCGGGGGGACCGGCGGTTCTTT. The V call is TRBV2, the J call TRBJ1-1; D is perhaps TRBD1 (5 bases). The CDR3 is made up of 12 amino acids. The V and J ends lost 3 bases and 14 bases respectively, with 16 bases between them. Per germline, CDR1 SNHLY and CDR2 FYNNEI.

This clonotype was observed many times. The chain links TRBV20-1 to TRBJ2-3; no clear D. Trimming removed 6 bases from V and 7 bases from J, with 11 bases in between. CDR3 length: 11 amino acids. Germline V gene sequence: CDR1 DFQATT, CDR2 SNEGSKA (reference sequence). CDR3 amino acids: CSALRLNTQYF. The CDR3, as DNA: TGCAGTGCCCTACGTCTTAATACGCAGTATTTT.

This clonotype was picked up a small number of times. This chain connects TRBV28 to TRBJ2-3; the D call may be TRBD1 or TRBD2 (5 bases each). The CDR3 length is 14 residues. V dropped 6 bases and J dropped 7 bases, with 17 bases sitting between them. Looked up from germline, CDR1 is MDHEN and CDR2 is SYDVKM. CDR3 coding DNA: TGTGCCAGCAGCCCGGGGCCTTCCCATAATACGCAGTATTTT. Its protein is CASSPGPSHNTQYF.

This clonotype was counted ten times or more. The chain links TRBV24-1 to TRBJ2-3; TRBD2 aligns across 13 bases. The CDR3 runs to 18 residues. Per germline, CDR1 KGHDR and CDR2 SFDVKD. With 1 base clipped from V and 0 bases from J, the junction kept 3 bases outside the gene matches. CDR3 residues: CATSDLGTSGTSTDTQYF. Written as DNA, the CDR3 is TGTGCCACCAGTGATTTAGGGACTAGCGGGACTAGCACAGATACGCAGTATTTT.

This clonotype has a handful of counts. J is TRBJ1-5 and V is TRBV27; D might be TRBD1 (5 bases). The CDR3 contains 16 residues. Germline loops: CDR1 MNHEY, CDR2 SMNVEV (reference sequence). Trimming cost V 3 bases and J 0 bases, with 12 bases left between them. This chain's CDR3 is CASSFQGSPSNQPQHF. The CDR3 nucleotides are TGTGCCAGCAGTTTTCAGGGATCACCTAGCAATCAGCCCCAGCATTTT.

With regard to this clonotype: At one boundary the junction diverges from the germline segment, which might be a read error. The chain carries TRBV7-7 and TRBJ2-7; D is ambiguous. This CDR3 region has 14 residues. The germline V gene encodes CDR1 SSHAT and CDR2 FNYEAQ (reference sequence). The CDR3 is CASSPQTASYEQYF. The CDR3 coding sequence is TGTGCTAGCAGCCCGCAGACCGCTTCCTACGAGCAGTACTTC.